This TCR beta chain was documented in a study of T cells after yellow fever vaccination. The CDR3 spans 12 residues. The V end lost 5 bases, the J end lost 1 base, and 9 bases lay between the germline ends. Germline V gene lookup returns CDR1 DFQATT and CDR2 SNEGSKA (reference sequence). TCRdb re-derived calls from the 5' RACE reads in MiXCR, one entry per CDR3 protein. The repertoire includes under 500,000 distinct CDR3 sequences, around 19% of them detected once, and over 15% sits in the top ten. The chain recombines TRBV20-1 with TRBJ2-7; no firm D call. This receptor was obtained from a man in his late teens or twenties who received the YFV17D yellow fever vaccine. The starting material was PBMCs, obtained before the yellow fever booster vaccination. CDR3 DNA sequence: TGCAGTGCTGGGATGGGTTCCTACGAGCAGTACTTC. Its translation: CSAGMGSYEQYF.